This T cell receptor (beta chain) originates from a study of T cell responses to AZD1222 COVID-19 vaccine. Produced via immunoSEQ multiplex PCR; TCRdb's table is partial and in-frame only. The profile shows roughly 180,000 clones, about nine tenths of them singletons. Looked up from germline, CDR1 is SGHRS and CDR2 is YFSETQ. V gave up 2 bases and J gave up 0 bases; unmatched junction bases: 10. CDR3 length: 18 residues. The sequence came from an adult in good health. The sequencing here drew on peripheral blood, taken on day 0 of AZD1222 vaccination. The chain is built from TRBV5-1 and TRBJ2-3; TRBD2 agrees at 9 bases. The CDR3 here is CASSFGLAGPSSTDTQYF. The CDR3 DNA is TGCGCCAGCAGCTTCGGGCTAGCGGGGCCATCTAGCACAGATACGCAGTATTTT.